This is a list of T cell receptor beta chains from one sample in a study of identical twins. TCRdb analysed the 5' RACE reads with MiXCR anew, one entry per CDR3 protein. The sample holds around 550,000 distinct CDR3 sequences, roughly 15% seen once. These data also featured in a second study, about yellow fever vaccine responses in identical twins.

The sample consisted of CD4+ T cells sorted from blood. The receptors shown here come from a woman aged 18-30 years in good health. The CDR3 runs from the conserved cysteine through the conserved F or W. The order of the fields is clone size, V gene, D gene, J gene, CDR3 protein, CDR3 DNA. The D gene is left open where the match is weak. Size values are once, few and many counts, or a class for expanded clones, and some rows have none.

few	TRBV3-1	-	TRBJ2-3	CASSQKAVVRAQYF	TGTGCCAGCAGCCAGAAGGCCGTAGTGAGGGCGCAGTATTTT
-	TRBV15	-	TRBJ2-5	CATSRGRDEETQYF	TGTGCCACCAGCAGAGGGCGGGATGAAGAGACCCAGTACTTC
-	TRBV2	TRBD1	TRBJ1-2	CASSLGQGRYGYTF	TGTGCCAGCAGTCTCGGACAGGGGCGCTATGGCTACACCTTC
few	TRBV20-1	-	TRBJ2-7	CSASTLPYEQYF	TGCAGTGCTAGTACTCTCCCCTACGAGCAGTACTTC
few	TRBV28	TRBD1	TRBJ2-2	CASSPSDRGRGELFF	TGTGCCAGCAGCCCAAGCGACAGGGGTCGGGGGGAGCTGTTTTTT
many	TRBV5-1	-	TRBJ1-2	CASSSSGHQNYGYTF	TGCGCCAGCAGCTCTTCGGGACACCAAAACTATGGCTACACCTTC
few	TRBV14	TRBD1	TRBJ1-1	CASSRLQGAGTEAFF	TGTGCCAGCAGCCGATTACAGGGGGCAGGAACTGAAGCTTTCTTT
few	TRBV20-1	TRBD2	TRBJ2-1	CSATTSGRGYNEQFF	TGCAGTGCTACAACTAGCGGGAGGGGTTACAATGAGCAGTTCTTC
-	TRBV20-1	-	TRBJ1-2	CSAIQGTNGYTF	TGCAGTGCTATTCAGGGGACGAATGGCTACACCTTC
few	TRBV20-1	TRBD1	TRBJ2-6	CSAPLQDRGFSGANVLTF	TGCAGTGCCCCCCTGCAGGACAGGGGATTCTCTGGGGCCAACGTCCTGACTTTC
-	TRBV12-3/TRBV12-4	TRBD1	TRBJ2-5	CASAGSGGTQYF	TGTGCCAGCGCCGGGTCAGGGGGGACCCAGTACTTC
few	TRBV6-5	TRBD2	TRBJ2-2	CASSYLRTSGNTGELFF	TGTGCCAGCAGTTACTTGCGGACTAGCGGGAACACCGGGGAGCTGTTTTTT
few	TRBV10-3	-	TRBJ2-1	CAITEGAQGFAVLF	TGTGCCATCACGGAAGGAGCCCAAGGATTTGCCGTCCTCTTC
few	TRBV5-1	-	TRBJ1-2	CASSLTRGNGGYTF	TGCGCCAGCAGCTTAACGCGGGGGAATGGTGGCTACACCTTC
many	TRBV6-1	TRBD1	TRBJ1-6	CASSRTQGAYNSPLHF	TGTGCCAGCAGCCGCACTCAGGGGGCCTATAATTCACCCCTCCACTTT
few	TRBV5-1	-	TRBJ2-5	CASSLEVGRETQYF	TGCGCCAGCAGCTTGGAAGTGGGGAGAGAGACCCAGTACTTC
-	TRBV15	TRBD2	TRBJ2-1	CATSREMGLAGVNEQFF	TGTGCCACCAGCAGAGAAATGGGGCTAGCGGGGGTTAATGAGCAGTTCTTC
-	TRBV6-1	-	TRBJ2-1	CASRKDQSRYNEQFF	TGTGCCAGCAGGAAGGACCAATCGCGGTACAATGAGCAGTTCTTC
many	TRBV5-1	-	TRBJ2-3	CASTFATGVITDTQYF	TGCGCCAGCACGTTCGCCACGGGAGTGATCACAGATACGCAGTATTTT
few	TRBV5-1	-	TRBJ2-1	CASSLGTGYEQFF	TGCGCCAGCAGCTTGGGTACAGGGTATGAGCAGTTCTTC
-	TRBV7-9	-	TRBJ2-5	CASSLRQLQETQYF	TGTGCCAGCAGCTTGAGACAGCTACAAGAGACCCAGTACTTC
-	TRBV5-1	TRBD2	TRBJ2-7	CASSLGGTSSYVQYF	TGCGCCAGCAGCTTGGGGGGGACTAGCTCCTACGTGCAGTACTTC
-	TRBV25-1	-	TRBJ1-5	CASSIPGWQGRRKPQHF	TGTGCCAGCAGTATTCCGGGATGGCAGGGGCGTCGGAAGCCCCAGCATTTT
few	TRBV29-1	-	TRBJ2-7	CSVEDRAQGGGVEQYF	TGCAGCGTTGAAGATCGGGCACAGGGAGGGGGGGTCGAGCAGTACTTC
few	TRBV19	-	TRBJ2-5	CASSIGGGGARETQYF	TGTGCCAGTAGTATCGGCGGTGGGGGGGCGCGTGAGACCCAGTACTTC
-	TRBV5-1	-	TRBJ2-6	CASSLPGNGANVLTF	TGCGCCAGCAGCTTGCCCGGGAACGGGGCCAACGTCCTGACTTTC
-	TRBV6-5	-	TRBJ1-4	CASSYSSGGEKLFF	TGTGCCAGCAGTTACTCGTCCGGTGGTGAAAAACTGTTTTTT
many	TRBV12-3/TRBV12-4	TRBD2	TRBJ2-3	CASSWTSGTTSTDTQYF	TGTGCCAGCAGTTGGACTAGCGGGACAACTAGCACAGATACGCAGTATTTT
many	TRBV12-3/TRBV12-4	-	TRBJ1-5	CASSIDSNQPQHF	TGTGCCAGCAGTATAGATAGCAATCAGCCCCAGCATTTT
-	TRBV6-5	-	TRBJ2-7	CASSYVVGRVYEQYF	TGTGCCAGCAGTTACGTGGTGGGCCGTGTGTACGAGCAGTACTTC
few	TRBV4-1	-	TRBJ2-2	CASSQGWITGELFF	TGCGCCAGCAGCCAAGGTTGGATCACCGGGGAGCTGTTTTTT
few	TRBV2	-	TRBJ2-6	CASRTRDTSNVLTF	TGTGCCAGCAGAACCCGGGACACATCCAACGTCCTGACTTTC
-	TRBV12-3/TRBV12-4	TRBD2	TRBJ2-1	CASSFRGGSSYNEQFF	TGTGCCAGCAGTTTTCGGGGGGGAAGCTCCTACAATGAGCAGTTCTTC
-	TRBV5-8	TRBD1	TRBJ2-1	CASSLKGGLYNEQFF	TGTGCCAGCAGCTTGAAAGGGGGCCTTTACAATGAGCAGTTCTTC
-	TRBV14	-	TRBJ2-3	CASSQVLGGSTDTQYF	TGTGCCAGCAGCCAAGTCCTCGGGGGAAGCACAGATACGCAGTATTTT
few	TRBV5-1	TRBD1	TRBJ2-1	CASSLAGGQGLFF	TGCGCCAGCAGCTTGGCCGGAGGACAGGGACTGTTCTTC
few	TRBV6-1	-	TRBJ2-1	CASSWGSSRDTQFF	TGTGCCAGCAGCTGGGGATCTTCCCGGGACACACAGTTCTTC
-	TRBV20-1	-	TRBJ2-4	CSARREPALVQYF	TGCAGTGCTAGACGAGAGCCGGCGCTGGTTCAGTACTTC
-	TRBV6-4	-	TRBJ2-7	CASPDQSSYEQYF	TGTGCCAGCCCAGACCAGAGCTCCTACGAGCAGTACTTC
few	TRBV9	-	TRBJ2-4	CASSVGAGDQNIQYF	TGTGCCAGCAGCGTAGGGGCAGGGGACCAAAACATTCAGTACTTC
-	TRBV20-1	-	TRBJ1-4	CSARDPRDGNEKLFF	TGCAGTGCTAGAGATCCTAGGGACGGCAATGAAAAACTGTTTTTT